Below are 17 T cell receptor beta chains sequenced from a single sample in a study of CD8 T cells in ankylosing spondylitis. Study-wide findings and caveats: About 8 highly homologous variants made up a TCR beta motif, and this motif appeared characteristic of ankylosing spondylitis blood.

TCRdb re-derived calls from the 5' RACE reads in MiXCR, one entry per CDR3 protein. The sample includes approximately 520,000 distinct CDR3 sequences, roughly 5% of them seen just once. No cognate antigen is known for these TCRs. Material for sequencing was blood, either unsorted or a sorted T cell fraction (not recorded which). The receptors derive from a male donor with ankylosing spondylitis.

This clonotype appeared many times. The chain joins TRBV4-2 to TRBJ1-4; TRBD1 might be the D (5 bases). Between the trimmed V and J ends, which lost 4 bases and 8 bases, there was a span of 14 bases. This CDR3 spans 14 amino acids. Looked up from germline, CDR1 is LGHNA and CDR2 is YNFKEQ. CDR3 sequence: CASSPWGRDEKLFF. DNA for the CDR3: TGTGCCAGCAGCCCCTGGGGCCGGGACGAAAAACTGTTTTTT.

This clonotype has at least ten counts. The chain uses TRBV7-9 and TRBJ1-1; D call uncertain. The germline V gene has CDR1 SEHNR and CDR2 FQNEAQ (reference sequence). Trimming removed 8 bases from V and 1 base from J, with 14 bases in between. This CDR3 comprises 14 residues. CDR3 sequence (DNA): TGTGCCAGCTCCGATGGAGGAGAGAACACTGAAGCTTTCTTT. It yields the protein CASSDGGENTEAFF.

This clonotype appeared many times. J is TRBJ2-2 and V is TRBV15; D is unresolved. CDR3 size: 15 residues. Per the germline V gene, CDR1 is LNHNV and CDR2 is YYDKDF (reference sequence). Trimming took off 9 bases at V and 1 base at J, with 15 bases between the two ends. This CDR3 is CATRSVAVNTGELFF. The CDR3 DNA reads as TGTGCCACGAGATCAGTGGCGGTGAACACCGGGGAGCTGTTTTTT.

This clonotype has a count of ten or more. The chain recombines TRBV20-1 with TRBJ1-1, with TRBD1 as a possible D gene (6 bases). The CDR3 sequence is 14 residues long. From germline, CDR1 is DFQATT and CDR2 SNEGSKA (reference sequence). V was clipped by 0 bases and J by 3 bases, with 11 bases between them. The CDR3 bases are TGCAGTGCTAGAGATCCCAGGACAGACACTGAAGCTTTCTTT. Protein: CSARDPRTDTEAFF.

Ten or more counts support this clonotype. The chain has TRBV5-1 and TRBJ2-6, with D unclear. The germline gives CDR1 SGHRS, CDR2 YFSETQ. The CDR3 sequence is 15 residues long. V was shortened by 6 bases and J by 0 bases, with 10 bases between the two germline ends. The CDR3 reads CASTETASGANVLTF. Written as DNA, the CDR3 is TGCGCCAGCACCGAAACAGCCTCTGGGGCCAACGTCCTGACTTTC.

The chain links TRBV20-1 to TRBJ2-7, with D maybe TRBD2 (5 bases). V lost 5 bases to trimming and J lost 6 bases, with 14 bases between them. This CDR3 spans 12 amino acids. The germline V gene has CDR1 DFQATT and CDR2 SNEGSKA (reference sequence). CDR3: CSAGLPPGEQYF. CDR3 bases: TGCAGTGCTGGACTGCCTCCGGGCGAGCAGTACTTC.

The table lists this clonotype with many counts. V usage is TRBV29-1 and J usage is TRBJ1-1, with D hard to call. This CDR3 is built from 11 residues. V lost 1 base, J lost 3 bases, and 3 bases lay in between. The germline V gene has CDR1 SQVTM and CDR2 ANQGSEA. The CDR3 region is CSVEGYTEAFF. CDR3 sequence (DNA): TGCAGCGTTGAAGGGTACACTGAAGCTTTCTTT. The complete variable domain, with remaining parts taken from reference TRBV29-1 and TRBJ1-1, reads SAVISQKPSRDICQRGTSLTIQCQVDSQVTMMFWYRQQPGQSLTLIATANQGSEATYESGFVIDKFPISRPNLTFSTLTVSNMSPEDSSIYLCSVEGYTEAFFGQGTRLTVV.

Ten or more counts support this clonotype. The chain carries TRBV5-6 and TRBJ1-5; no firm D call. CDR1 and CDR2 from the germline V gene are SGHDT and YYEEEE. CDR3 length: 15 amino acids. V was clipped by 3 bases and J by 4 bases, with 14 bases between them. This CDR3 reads CASSSGPWGNQPQHF. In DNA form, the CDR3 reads TGTGCCAGCAGCTCGGGCCCATGGGGAAATCAGCCCCAGCATTTT.

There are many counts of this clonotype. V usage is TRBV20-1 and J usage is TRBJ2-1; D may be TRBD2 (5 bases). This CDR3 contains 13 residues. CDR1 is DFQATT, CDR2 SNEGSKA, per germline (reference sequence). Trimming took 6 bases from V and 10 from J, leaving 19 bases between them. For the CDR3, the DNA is TGCAGTGCCAATCGGGTAAATACGGGGGAGCAGTTCTTC. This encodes CSANRVNTGEQFF.

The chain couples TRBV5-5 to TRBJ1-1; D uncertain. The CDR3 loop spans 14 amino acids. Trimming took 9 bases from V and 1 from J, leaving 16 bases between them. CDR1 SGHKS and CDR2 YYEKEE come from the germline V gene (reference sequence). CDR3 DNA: TGTGCCATGAGCCCTAGGCTGCAGAACACTGAAGCTTTCTTT. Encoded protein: CAMSPRLQNTEAFF. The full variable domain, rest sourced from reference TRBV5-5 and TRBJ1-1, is DAGVTQSPTHLIKTRGQQVTLRCSPISGHKSVSWYQQVLGQGPQFIFQYYEKEERGRGNFPDRFSARQFPNYSSELNVNALLLGDSALYLCAMSPRLQNTEAFFGQGTRLTVV.

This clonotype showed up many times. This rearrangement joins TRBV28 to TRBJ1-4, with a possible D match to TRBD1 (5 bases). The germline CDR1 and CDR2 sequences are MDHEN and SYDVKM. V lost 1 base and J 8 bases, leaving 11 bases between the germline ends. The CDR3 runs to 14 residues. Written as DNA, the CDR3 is TGTGCCAGCAGTTTATCCCCAGGGAGGGAAAAACTGTTTTTT. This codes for CASSLSPGREKLFF. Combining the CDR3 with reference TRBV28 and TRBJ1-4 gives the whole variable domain DVKVTQSSRYLVKRTGEKVFLECVQDMDHENMFWYRQDPGLGLRLIYFSYDVKMKEKGDIPEGYSVSREKKERFSLILESASTNQTSMYLCASSLSPGREKLFFGSGTQLSVL.

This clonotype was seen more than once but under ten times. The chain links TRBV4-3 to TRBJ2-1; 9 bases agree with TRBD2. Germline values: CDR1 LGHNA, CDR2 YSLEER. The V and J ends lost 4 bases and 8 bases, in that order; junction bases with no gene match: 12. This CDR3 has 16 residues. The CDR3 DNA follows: TGCGCCAGCAGCCCCCTACCGGGACTAGCTCATCATGAGCAGTTCTTC. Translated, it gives CASSPLPGLAHHEQFF.

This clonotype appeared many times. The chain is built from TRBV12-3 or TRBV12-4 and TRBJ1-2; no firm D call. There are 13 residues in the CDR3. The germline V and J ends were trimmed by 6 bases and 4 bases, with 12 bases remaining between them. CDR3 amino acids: CASSNTEFYGYTF. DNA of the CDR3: TGTGCCAGCAGCAATACAGAGTTCTATGGCTACACCTTC.

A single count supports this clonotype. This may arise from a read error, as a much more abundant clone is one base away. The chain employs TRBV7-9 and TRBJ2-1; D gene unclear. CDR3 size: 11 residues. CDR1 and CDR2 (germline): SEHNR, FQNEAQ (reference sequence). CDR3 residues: CAGSLFYEQFF. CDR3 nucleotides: TGTGCCGGCAGCCTTTTTTATGAGCAGTTCTTC.

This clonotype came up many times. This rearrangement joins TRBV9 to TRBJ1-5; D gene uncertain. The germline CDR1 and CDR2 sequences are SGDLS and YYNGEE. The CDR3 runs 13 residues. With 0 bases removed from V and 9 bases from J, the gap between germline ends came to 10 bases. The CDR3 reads CASSVAKVLPQHF. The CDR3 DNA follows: TGTGCCAGCAGCGTAGCTAAGGTCTTGCCCCAGCATTTT.

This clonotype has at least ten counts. CDR3 loop: CASSWEGPGAFF. The CDR3 nucleotides are TGTGCCAGCAGTTGGGAGGGACCGGGAGCTTTCTTT. The chain links TRBV28 to TRBJ1-1; tentative D call: TRBD1 (5 bases). CDR3 length equals 12 residues. Germline-derived CDR1 and CDR2 are MDHEN and SYDVKM. Trimming removed 4 bases from V and 10 bases from J, with 13 bases in between.

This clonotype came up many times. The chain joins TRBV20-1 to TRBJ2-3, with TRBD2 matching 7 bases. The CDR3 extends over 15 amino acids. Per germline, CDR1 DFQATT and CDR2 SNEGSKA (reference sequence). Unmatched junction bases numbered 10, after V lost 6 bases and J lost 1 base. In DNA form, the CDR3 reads TGCAGTGCCAGGAAACTAAGCGGGGGCACAGATACGCAGTATTTT. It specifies CSARKLSGGTDTQYF.